What follows are 16 T cell receptor beta chains derived from one specimen sequenced in a study of blood T cell repertoires in COVID-19. Repertoires were generated with immunoSEQ multiplex PCR, while TCRdb's copy carries only in-frame clones and drops some. The repertoire holds about 14,000 clones, with 84% as singletons. Sequencing was performed on peripheral blood. The source of these receptors is a man in his fifties with active COVID-19.

The gene calls are TRBV4-1 and TRBJ2-1, with TRBD2 as a possible D gene (6 bases). Germline lookup yields CDR1 MGHRA and CDR2 YSYEKL. There are 16 residues in the CDR3. V was shortened by 0 bases and J by 7 bases, with 16 bases between the two germline ends. The CDR3 DNA reads TGCGCCAGCAGCCAAGAAGTCGCGGGGATGGGGAATGAGCAGTTCTTC. This codes for CASSQEVAGMGNEQFF.

The chain has TRBV7-9 and TRBJ2-2; maybe TRBD2 (6 bases). This CDR3 contains 15 residues. Trimming pared 5 bases from V and 6 bases from J, leaving 16 bases between. From germline, CDR1 is SEHNR and CDR2 FQNEAQ (reference sequence). The CDR3, as DNA: TGTGCCAGCAGCGCCGTTTGGGGGGAGGCCGGGGAGCTGTTTTTT. The encoded protein is CASSAVWGEAGELFF.

The chain joins TRBV13 to TRBJ1-1; 9 positions match TRBD1. CDR1 and CDR2 from the germline V gene are PRHDT and FYEKMQ (reference sequence). V dropped 5 bases and J dropped 0; count of bases not matched to a gene: 7. The CDR3 totals 16 residues. CDR3 sequence reads: CASSLRQGGMNTEAFF. The CDR3, as DNA: TGTGCCAGCAGCCTGAGACAGGGGGGGATGAACACTGAAGCTTTCTTT.

This clone appeared a few times. The rearrangement links TRBV4-1 to TRBJ1-4, with 9 positions matching TRBD1. The CDR3 extends over 20 amino acids. V gave up 3 bases and J gave up 6 bases; unmatched junction bases: 20. The V gene's germline CDR1 is MGHRA and CDR2 YSYEKL. The CDR3 protein is CASSQKIPGTGRTLDEKLFF. The DNA for the CDR3 is TGCGCCAGCAGCCAGAAGATACCCGGGACAGGGCGTACACTGGATGAAAAACTGTTTTTT.

The rearrangement links TRBV7-9 to TRBJ2-1; 9 nucleotides line up with TRBD1. From germline, CDR1 is SEHNR and CDR2 FQNEAQ (reference sequence). Trimming removed 2 bases from V and 6 bases from J; junction bases left unmatched: 8. This CDR3 region has 16 residues. The DNA for the CDR3 is TGTGCCAGCAGCTTATTAGGGACAGGGTATTCCAATGAGCAGTTCTTC. It codes for CASSLLGTGYSNEQFF.

The chain has TRBV7-8 and TRBJ2-7; TRBD2 aligns across 7 bases. Germline trimming cut 0 bases from V and 5 bases from J; bases unmatched to any gene: 7. The CDR3 is 15 amino acids. CDR1 is SGHVS, CDR2 FQNEAQ, per germline. The CDR3 coding sequence is TGTGCCAGCAGCTTAGCTCAGCGGGAAACCCACGAGCAGTACTTC. The encoded protein is CASSLAQRETHEQYF.

This rearrangement joins TRBV5-6 to TRBJ2-2; D is possibly TRBD1 (6 bases). The CDR3 runs 17 residues. V lost 0 bases, J lost 1 base, and 13 bases lay in between. Germline V lookup: CDR1 SGHDT, CDR2 YYEEEE. The CDR3 region has the DNA TGTGCCAGCAGCTTGGATATCGACAGGCTGAACACCGGGGAGCTGTTTTTT. This codes for CASSLDIDRLNTGELFF. Combining the CDR3 with reference TRBV5-6 and TRBJ2-2 gives the whole variable domain DAGVTQSPTHLIKTRGQQVTLRCSPKSGHDTVSWYQQALGQGPQFIFQYYEEEERQRGNFPDRFSGHQFPNYSSELNVNALLLGDSALYLCASSLDIDRLNTGELFFGEGSRLTVL.

The chain links TRBV28 to TRBJ2-7, with D possibly being TRBD2 (6 bases). V lost 5 bases, J lost 3 bases, and 23 bases lay in between. The CDR3 has 17 residues. The V gene's germline CDR1 is MDHEN and CDR2 SYDVKM. The CDR3: CASSHFSDKGGHYEQYF. CDR3 coding DNA: TGTGCCAGCAGTCACTTCTCCGATAAGGGAGGTCACTACGAGCAGTACTTC.

J is TRBJ2-5 and V is TRBV9; no clear D gene. With 2 bases removed from V and 3 bases from J, the gap between germline ends came to 11 bases. This CDR3 is 14 amino acids long. The germline V gene encodes CDR1 SGDLS and CDR2 YYNGEE. CDR3 nucleotide sequence: TGTGCCAGCAGCGTCGGTGGGCTAAAAGAGACCCAGTACTTC. The encoded protein is CASSVGGLKETQYF.

The V and J genes are TRBV3-1 (or the pseudogene TRBV3-2) and TRBJ2-2, with 15 bases lining up with TRBD2. The CDR3 contains 22 residues. The germline gives CDR1 LGHDT, CDR2 YNNKEL (reference sequence). Losses at the gene ends were 4 bases for V and 6 bases for J; bases not matched to a gene: 21. CDR3 sequence reads: CASSPRIAGLAGGSSYAGELFF. The CDR3 DNA reads as TGTGCCAGCAGCCCACGGATTGCGGGACTAGCGGGAGGATCATCGTACGCCGGGGAGCTGTTTTTT.

This sequence joins TRBV5-6 and TRBJ2-7; D may be TRBD2 (5 bases). Germline V gene sequence: CDR1 SGHDT, CDR2 YYEEEE. Trimming left V 4 bases short and J 6 bases short, with 11 bases between. This CDR3 has 12 amino acids. DNA for the CDR3: TGTGCCAGCAGCGAGGGTCTGGGCGAGCAGTACTTC. It translates to CASSEGLGEQYF.

This clone was seen only once. The chain employs TRBV2 and TRBJ2-5, with 11 bases lining up with TRBD1. This CDR3 is 14 amino acids long. From germline, CDR1 is SNHLY and CDR2 FYNNEI. Trimming cost V 6 bases and J 8 bases; bases outside gene matches: 8. The DNA of the CDR3 is TGTGCCAGCAGAAAACCGGGACAGGGGGAAACCCAGTACTTC. Translation: CASRKPGQGETQYF.

This sequence joins TRBV10-3 and TRBJ2-2; 7 positions match TRBD2. V lost 8 bases to trimming and J lost 0 bases; unmatched junction nucleotides: 3. The germline V gene has CDR1 ENHRY and CDR2 SYGVKD. The CDR3 consists of 14 residues. CDR3 region: CAIGGDSNTGELFF. The DNA for the CDR3 is TGTGCCATCGGGGGGGACTCGAACACCGGGGAGCTGTTTTTT.

CDR3 sequence (DNA): TGTGCCACCAGCAGAGGACAGGGCTTTGGGGCCAACGTCCTGACTTTC. This sequence encodes CATSRGQGFGANVLTF. V gene TRBV15 combines with J gene TRBJ2-6; 7 bases line up with TRBD1. Germline values: CDR1 LNHNV, CDR2 YYDKDF (reference sequence). V lost 1 base and J lost 3; bases outside the gene matches: 3. This CDR3 is built from 16 residues.

The rearrangement links TRBV4-2 to TRBJ1-3; D may be TRBD1 (6 bases). This CDR3 contains 18 residues. Trimming pared 0 bases from V and 0 bases from J, leaving 15 bases between. CDR1 LGHNA and CDR2 YNFKEQ come from the germline V gene. CDR3 nucleotide sequence: TGTGCCAGCAGCCAAGAAATAACAGGGTCCTACTCTGGAAACACCATATATTTT. The encoded protein is CASSQEITGSYSGNTIYF.

The rearrangement links TRBV15 to TRBJ1-4, with 10 bases matching TRBD1. With V trimmed by 5 bases and J by 6 bases, 3 bases remained unmatched. Germline values: CDR1 LNHNV, CDR2 YYDKDF (reference sequence). The CDR3 has 14 amino acids. This CDR3 reads CATSRDRGYEKLFF. Here the CDR3 DNA reads TGTGCCACCAGCCGGGACAGGGGCTATGAAAAACTGTTTTTT.